This T cell receptor beta chain was found in a study of response to subunit inactivated influenza vaccine. A single count supports this clonotype. Its target is not known. Since a much larger clone is just one base distant, this may be a read error. TCRdb used MiXCR to reprocess the RT-PCR reads, holding one entry per CDR3 protein. Of around 500,000 distinct CDR3 sequences in the sample, approximately 11% were seen once. Findings and caveats of the study: That few new T cells are recruited by each seasonal influenza vaccination was the authors' suggestion.

The CDR3 runs to 15 residues. The germline gives CDR1 LGHNA, CDR2 YSLEER. The sequenced sample was PBMCs from blood, obtained 35 to 45 days after vaccination. This chain uses TRBV4-3 with TRBJ1-3, with D perhaps TRBD1 (5 bases). The receptor's source is a man aged 50-59 years who received an inactivated influenza vaccine. CDR3 DNA: TGCGCCAGCGGCCAATCCGGGACCTCTGGAAACACCATATATTTT. Amino acid sequence: CASGQSGTSGNTIYF.